This is a list of T cell receptor beta chains from one sample in a study of control samples from healthy donors and cancer patients. Method: immunoSEQ multiplex PCR; TCRdb's copy keeps in-frame clones and lacks some. The sample includes around 100,000 clones, 90% of them seen just once. The sequenced material came from blood. The receptors were sampled from a woman aged 18 to 35 in good health. The CDR3 runs from the conserved cysteine through the conserved F or W. The D gene is left open where the match is weak. For some rows the clone size is stated as once, few or many, or as a class when expanded; others skip it.

clone size	D gene	V gene	J gene	CDR3 DNA	CDR3 protein
-	-	TRBV7-3	TRBJ2-7	TGTGCCAGCAGCTTCTATCCGGGTCTCGAGCAGTACTTC	CASSFYPGLEQYF
once	-	TRBV4-1	TRBJ2-3	TGCGCCAGCAGCCAAGAGAGGGGGAACACAGATACGCAGTATTTT	CASSQERGNTDTQYF
-	TRBD1	TRBV5-1	TRBJ1-1	TGCGCCAGCGAGCCCGGGGACAGGGGGGTCTGGACTGAAGCTTTCTTT	CASEPGDRGVWTEAFF
-	TRBD2	TRBV6-6	TRBJ2-3	TGTGCCGCTTCTAGCGGGGGACCCACAGATACGCAGTATTTT	CAASSGGPTDTQYF
-	TRBD2	TRBV7-6	TRBJ2-1	TGTGCCAGCAGCTTAAGTCTAGCGGTCTCGATATCGGGGAATGAGCAGTTCTTC	CASSLSLAVSISGNEQFF
once	TRBD2	TRBV25-1	TRBJ2-5	TGTGCCAGCAGTGCCGGACTAGCGGGGGGCCAAGAGACCCAGTACTTC	CASSAGLAGGQETQYF
-	TRBD1	TRBV29-1	TRBJ2-3	TGCAGCGTGGGTAGTGAGAACAGGGGTTATACAGATACGCAGTATTTT	CSVGSENRGYTDTQYF
-	-	TRBV4-1	TRBJ2-5	TGCGCCAGCAGCCAGAACGGAGAGACCCAGTACTTC	CASSQNGETQYF
-	-	TRBV27	TRBJ2-3	TGTGCCAGCACTCTACAGGGTGGGGATACGCAGTATTTT	CASTLQGGDTQYF
-	-	TRBV5-1	TRBJ2-2	TGCGCCAGCAGCTCCTGGGGCCTGGACACCGGGGAGCTGTTTTTT	CASSSWGLDTGELFF
-	-	TRBV5-6	TRBJ2-7	TGTGCCAGCAGCCTATCTTCTTGGGGAAGTTTGGTGGCCGAGCAGTACTTC	CASSLSSWGSLVAEQYF
once	-	TRBV6-6	TRBJ1-1	TGTGCCAGCAGTTCTGCCGGGACCCGCCAGGAAGCTTTCTTT	CASSSAGTRQEAFF
-	-	TRBV27	TRBJ1-2	TGTGCCAGCAAGCATACGGGTGGGGGAGAATATGGCTACACCTTC	CASKHTGGGEYGYTF
-	-	TRBV18	TRBJ2-6	TGTGCCAGCTCACCAGATTCTGGGGCCAACGTCCTGACTTTC	CASSPDSGANVLTF
-	-	TRBV20-1	TRBJ1-2	TGCAGTGCTAGTCGGGGACCCCGCGGCTACACCTTC	CSASRGPRGYTF
-	-	TRBV11-3	TRBJ2-5	TGTGCCAGCAGCCTCGGAGGGGGGGAGACCCAGTACTTC	CASSLGGGETQYF
once	-	TRBV4-1	TRBJ1-1	TGCGCCAGCAGCGGACGGACGATGAACACTGAAGCTTTCTTT	CASSGRTMNTEAFF
-	TRBD1	TRBV5-6	TRBJ2-5	TGTGCCAGCAGCTTGAGGACAGGGAGGGAGACCCAGTACTTC	CASSLRTGRETQYF
-	-	TRBV18	TRBJ2-5	TGTGCCAGCTCACCACGCAGAGAAGAGACCCAGTACTTC	CASSPRREETQYF
-	TRBD2	TRBV6-5	TRBJ2-7	TGTGCCAGCAGTTACGGAGCGGGGGGCCCCGAGCAGTACTTC	CASSYGAGGPEQYF
-	TRBD1	TRBV4-2	TRBJ2-2	TGTGCCAGCAGACGACAGGGTTCGGTCACCGGGGAGCTGTTTTTT	CASRRQGSVTGELFF
-	-	TRBV3-1/TRBV3-2	TRBJ2-1	TGTGCCAGCAGCCAAACCCGAACTGGACAGACGTACAGTGAGCAGTTCTTC	CASSQTRTGQTYSEQFF
-	TRBD1	TRBV6-8	TRBJ1-3	TGTGCCAGCATACAGGGGGCTCTCTTCTCTGGAAACACCATATATTTT	CASIQGALFSGNTIYF
-	-	TRBV4-1	TRBJ1-2	TGCGCCAGCAGCCAGGACACAGGGTTAGGCTATGGCTACACCTTC	CASSQDTGLGYGYTF
-	TRBD2	TRBV11-2	TRBJ2-3	TGTGCCAGCAGCCCGCCGACTAGCGGGGAGCACACAGATACGCAGTATTTT	CASSPPTSGEHTDTQYF
-	-	TRBV7-8	TRBJ2-7	TGTGCCAGCAGTCTTTACCGGGACAAAACCTACGAGCAGTACTTC	CASSLYRDKTYEQYF
-	-	TRBV5-8	TRBJ1-2	TGTGCCAGCAGCTTGGACCAAAACTATGGCTACACCTTC	CASSLDQNYGYTF
-	TRBD1	TRBV2	TRBJ1-2	TGTGCCAGCCTAGGAATCGACAGGGGGCTTAACTATGGCTACACCTTC	CASLGIDRGLNYGYTF
-	TRBD2	TRBV6-4	TRBJ2-3	TGTGCCAGCAGTGACTCTGGGACTAGAGGGGATACGCAGTATTTT	CASSDSGTRGDTQYF
-	-	TRBV19	TRBJ1-5	TGTGCCAGTAGTATTCGTCGGGAAAGGGATCAGCCCCAGCATTTT	CASSIRRERDQPQHF
-	TRBD2	TRBV6-2/TRBV6-3	TRBJ2-1	TGTGCCAGCAGTTACCCTTACCCCGGACTAGCGGGGCGGGCCAATGAGCAGTTCTTC	CASSYPYPGLAGRANEQFF